The source of this TCR beta chain is a study of cytomegalovirus exposure and HLA in healthy donors. Regarding the study as a whole: A later analysis showed HLA-associated TCR beta chains outstripping equally common others in clonal expansion. In a later analysis, at a false discovery rate of 0.05, 15,000 to 20,000 TCR beta sequences matched HLA alleles. There were several of the most significant clusters that appeared linked to common viral pathogens in a later analysis.

This CDR3 spans 14 amino acids. The junction had 6 bases not matched to a gene; V was cut back by 4 bases and J by 4 bases. Germline CDR1 and CDR2: SGHDN and FVKESK. Details on this clone: What it binds is unknown.

In the PCR, 60 Vbeta and 13 Jbeta primers were used. TCRdb's table, derived via immunoSEQ multiplex PCR, lists solely in-frame clones and lacks some. The top ten clones hold 3.7% of a sample with about 180,000 clones, 70% to 80% of them seen once. The chain couples TRBV14 to TRBJ1-1; 7 bases are a match to TRBD1. Sequencing was done on a sample of PBMCs. The receptor comes from a woman aged 55-70 years in good health and CMV-seropositive. The CDR3 nucleotides are TGTGCCAGCAGCCTCCCAGGGGGTGGCACTGAAGCTTTCTTT. Amino acid sequence: CASSLPGGGTEAFF.